Sequencing of this TCR beta chain was carried out in a study of blood T cell repertoires in COVID-19. The CDR3 extends over 16 amino acids. Between the trimmed V and J ends, which lost 1 base and 1 base, there was a span of 10 bases. Germline assignment: CDR1 LGHNA and CDR2 YSLEER. Under the authors' procedure: Nucleated cell number was recorded as an estimate derived from reference gene primer amplification. Sequencing used immunoSEQ multiplex PCR; TCRdb keeps in-frame clones, though not all of them. The V and J calls and clone size come from that table; D and trimming were worked out from the DNA. Of approximately 97,000 clones in the sample, about 87% were seen once.

What was sequenced was peripheral blood. The origin of this receptor is a man in his forties or fifties with active or convalescent COVID-19. The chain carries TRBV4-3 and TRBJ2-2; D might be TRBD1 (5 bases). CDR3 coding DNA: TGCGCCAGCAGCCAAGGTCCAGGGTTGAACACCGGGGAGCTGTTTTTT. It specifies CASSQGPGLNTGELFF.